The rows below give T cell receptor beta chains drawn from one sample of a study of tumor-infiltrating lymphocytes in localized non-small cell lung cancer. Assay used: immunoSEQ multiplex PCR; TCRdb lists only in-frame clones, some missing. Altogether 12,000 or so clones are present, 84% being singletons, with the ten largest covering 7.5% to 8.5%. Sequenced material: lung tumor tissue. These receptors were collected from a human donor with non-small cell lung cancer. Both conserved end residues are part of each CDR3. A D gene is named only where the DNA matches it firmly. A row's size may be missing; if present it is once, few, many or a size class.

cdr3_nt: TGCAGCGTTCGGGACAGCGCCTACGAGCAGTACTTC
cdr3_aa: CSVRDSAYEQYF
j_call: TRBJ2-7
d_call: TRBD1
clone_size: -
v_call: TRBV29-1

cdr3_nt: TGTGCCAGCAGCGTAGAGGGAGGGTCAGACGAGCAGTACTTC
cdr3_aa: CASSVEGGSDEQYF
j_call: TRBJ2-7
d_call: TRBD2
clone_size: -
v_call: TRBV9

cdr3_nt: TGTGCCAGCAGCTTAGGGCAGCAACCTTCACCCCTCCACTTT
cdr3_aa: CASSLGQQPSPLHF
j_call: TRBJ1-6
d_call: -
clone_size: -
v_call: TRBV7-2

cdr3_nt: TGCGCCAGCAGCTTGGCCTGGGGAATGGCGACAACTGAAGCTTTCTTT
cdr3_aa: CASSLAWGMATTEAFF
j_call: TRBJ1-1
d_call: -
clone_size: -
v_call: TRBV5-1

cdr3_nt: TGTGCCAGCTCACCACGTACGGCAAGGGATAGCAATCAGCCCCAGCATTTT
cdr3_aa: CASSPRTARDSNQPQHF
j_call: TRBJ1-5
d_call: -
clone_size: -
v_call: TRBV18

cdr3_nt: TGTGCCAGCTCGAGAGGGGACTACGAGCAGTACTTC
cdr3_aa: CASSRGDYEQYF
j_call: TRBJ2-7
d_call: -
clone_size: -
v_call: TRBV18

cdr3_nt: TGTGCCATCAGTGAGCTTTACGAGCAGTACTTC
cdr3_aa: CAISELYEQYF
j_call: TRBJ2-7
d_call: -
clone_size: once
v_call: TRBV10-3

cdr3_nt: TGTGCCAGCAGTGAAGTTGGGGCGCTGGGGGCCAACGTCCTGACTTTC
cdr3_aa: CASSEVGALGANVLTF
j_call: TRBJ2-6
d_call: -
clone_size: few
v_call: TRBV27

cdr3_nt: TGTGCCAGCAGTCCGAGGACCGTGAGGCTTCCGGACATTCAGTACTTC
cdr3_aa: CASSPRTVRLPDIQYF
j_call: TRBJ2-4
d_call: -
clone_size: -
v_call: TRBV5-6

cdr3_nt: TGCGCCAGCAGCTTGGGAAGCCCGGAGCTGTTTTTT
cdr3_aa: CASSLGSPELFF
j_call: TRBJ2-2
d_call: -
clone_size: -
v_call: TRBV5-1

cdr3_nt: TGTGCCAGCAGCGTAGGGACTAGCGGGAGTAACTCCTACGAGCAGTACTTC
cdr3_aa: CASSVGTSGSNSYEQYF
j_call: TRBJ2-7
d_call: TRBD2
clone_size: few
v_call: TRBV9

cdr3_nt: TGTGCCAGCTTTCCCCCCGGTCAGGCCGTGGGTGGCTACACCTTC
cdr3_aa: CASFPPGQAVGGYTF
j_call: TRBJ1-2
d_call: -
clone_size: few
v_call: TRBV28

cdr3_nt: TGTGCCAGCAGTGAAACGGAGGATCAGCCCCAGCATTTT
cdr3_aa: CASSETEDQPQHF
j_call: TRBJ1-5
d_call: -
clone_size: few
v_call: TRBV2

cdr3_nt: TGTGCCAGCAGTTTAGCTGGGGCTGATGAAAAACTGTTTTTT
cdr3_aa: CASSLAGADEKLFF
j_call: TRBJ1-4
d_call: -
clone_size: -
v_call: TRBV28

cdr3_nt: TGTGCCAGCAGGATCACAGGAACCGGGGAGCTGTTTTTT
cdr3_aa: CASRITGTGELFF
j_call: TRBJ2-2
d_call: -
clone_size: once
v_call: TRBV6-5

cdr3_nt: TGTGCCAGCAGCTTAGTGGTTCACTGGGCCCTAGGTGGAAATGAAAAACTGTTTTTT
cdr3_aa: CASSLVVHWALGGNEKLFF
j_call: TRBJ1-4
d_call: -
clone_size: -
v_call: TRBV7-2

cdr3_nt: TGTGCCAGCAATCAACCGGGACGTAGCTCTGGAAACACCATATATTTT
cdr3_aa: CASNQPGRSSGNTIYF
j_call: TRBJ1-3
d_call: -
clone_size: -
v_call: TRBV6-6

cdr3_nt: TGTGCCAGCCAGGATCCGCCGGACACTGAAGCTTTCTTT
cdr3_aa: CASQDPPDTEAFF
j_call: TRBJ1-1
d_call: -
clone_size: -
v_call: TRBV6-1

cdr3_nt: TGTGCCAGCAGTTCCTTAGACAGGGGGCAAGAGCAGCCCCAGCATTTT
cdr3_aa: CASSSLDRGQEQPQHF
j_call: TRBJ1-5
d_call: TRBD1
clone_size: -
v_call: TRBV28

cdr3_nt: TGCAGCGTTGGTGGAACGGCTTCAAGGCAGTTCTTC
cdr3_aa: CSVGGTASRQFF
j_call: TRBJ2-1
d_call: -
clone_size: -
v_call: TRBV29-1

cdr3_nt: TGTGCCAGCACAGCCCAAGGACAGGTCTCCTACGAGCAGTACTTC
cdr3_aa: CASTAQGQVSYEQYF
j_call: TRBJ2-7
d_call: TRBD1
clone_size: -
v_call: TRBV28

cdr3_nt: TGTGCCAGCAGTGAATTGGCTAGCGGGAGGTTTACTGGGGCCAACGTCCTGACTTTC
cdr3_aa: CASSELASGRFTGANVLTF
j_call: TRBJ2-6
d_call: TRBD2
clone_size: -
v_call: TRBV6-1

cdr3_nt: TGTGCCAGCAGCTTAGACAGAACCAACACTGAAGCTTTCTTT
cdr3_aa: CASSLDRTNTEAFF
j_call: TRBJ1-1
d_call: -
clone_size: few
v_call: TRBV7-6

cdr3_nt: TGTGCCATCAGTGAGAGAGGGGTTGAAGCTTTCTTT
cdr3_aa: CAISERGVEAFF
j_call: TRBJ1-1
d_call: -
clone_size: few
v_call: TRBV10-3

cdr3_nt: TGTGCCAGCAGCTCCCGTGCAGGGCGTCCAACTAATGAAAAACTGTTTTTT
cdr3_aa: CASSSRAGRPTNEKLFF
j_call: TRBJ1-4
d_call: -
clone_size: -
v_call: TRBV7-8

cdr3_nt: TGCGCCAGCAGCCAAGTAATCGTGGGGCCGCAACCCCAAGAGACCCAGTACTTC
cdr3_aa: CASSQVIVGPQPQETQYF
j_call: TRBJ2-5
d_call: -
clone_size: -
v_call: TRBV4-1

cdr3_nt: TGTGCCAGCAGTTTCGCAGGGGTAGTGTACTTC
cdr3_aa: CASSFAGVVYF
j_call: TRBJ2-5
d_call: -
clone_size: -
v_call: TRBV6-5

cdr3_nt: TGCGCCAGCAGCTCACAGGGGGACAGCACCGGGGAGCTGTTTTTT
cdr3_aa: CASSSQGDSTGELFF
j_call: TRBJ2-2
d_call: TRBD1
clone_size: -
v_call: TRBV5-1

cdr3_nt: TGTGCCAGCGAGAGAACCGGGGAGCTGTTTTTT
cdr3_aa: CASERTGELFF
j_call: TRBJ2-2
d_call: -
clone_size: few
v_call: TRBV28

cdr3_nt: TGTGCCAGCAGTTCCTCGACAGGGGGCGGCTACACCTTC
cdr3_aa: CASSSSTGGGYTF
j_call: TRBJ1-2
d_call: TRBD1
clone_size: once
v_call: TRBV27

cdr3_nt: TGTGCCAGCTCACTGGTTATACAGGGCGGTGGCTACACCTTC
cdr3_aa: CASSLVIQGGGYTF
j_call: TRBJ1-2
d_call: -
clone_size: -
v_call: TRBV7-9

cdr3_nt: TGTGCCAGCAGTGAAACCAGTGGGGATGAACTAGACACAGATACGCAGTATTTT
cdr3_aa: CASSETSGDELDTDTQYF
j_call: TRBJ2-3
d_call: -
clone_size: -
v_call: TRBV2

cdr3_nt: TGTGCCAGCACTCCACCAGGTTTAGGGAACACTGAAGCTTTCTTT
cdr3_aa: CASTPPGLGNTEAFF
j_call: TRBJ1-1
d_call: -
clone_size: -
v_call: TRBV2

cdr3_nt: TGTGCCAGCTCATCCGACCGGGACAGGGGGCAGTTAACTGAAGCTTTCTTT
cdr3_aa: CASSSDRDRGQLTEAFF
j_call: TRBJ1-1
d_call: TRBD1
clone_size: -
v_call: TRBV18

cdr3_nt: TGTGCCAGCAGCTCCTCCCTCGTGCCTATAGGAGAGCAGTATTTT
cdr3_aa: CASSSSLVPIGEQYF
j_call: TRBJ2-3
d_call: -
clone_size: -
v_call: TRBV5-8

cdr3_nt: TGTGCCAGCAGCGAGACGGTTAGCTCTGGAAACACCATATATTTT
cdr3_aa: CASSETVSSGNTIYF
j_call: TRBJ1-3
d_call: -
clone_size: -
v_call: TRBV9

cdr3_nt: TGCGCCAGCAGCTTAGGTCCGGCGTCTGGAAACACCATATATTTT
cdr3_aa: CASSLGPASGNTIYF
j_call: TRBJ1-3
d_call: -
clone_size: -
v_call: TRBV5-1

cdr3_nt: TGTGCCAGCAGTTACTCGGGGAGGGGCCATACGCAGTATTTT
cdr3_aa: CASSYSGRGHTQYF
j_call: TRBJ2-3
d_call: TRBD2
clone_size: -
v_call: TRBV6-5

cdr3_nt: TGTGCCAGCAGCCAAAATCTAGTGGGCGAGCAGTACTTC
cdr3_aa: CASSQNLVGEQYF
j_call: TRBJ2-7
d_call: -
clone_size: -
v_call: TRBV4-2

cdr3_nt: TGTGCCAGCAGTGGGGCGTTTAGCAATCAGCCCCAGCATTTT
cdr3_aa: CASSGAFSNQPQHF
j_call: TRBJ1-5
d_call: -
clone_size: -
v_call: TRBV6-1

cdr3_nt: TGTGCCAGCAGCTCAAGCTCTGGGGCCAACGTCCTGACTTTC
cdr3_aa: CASSSSSGANVLTF
j_call: TRBJ2-6
d_call: -
clone_size: -
v_call: TRBV7-3

cdr3_nt: TGTGCCTACCCTCCTAGTGGGGGGGGGACCCAGTACTTC
cdr3_aa: CAYPPSGGGTQYF
j_call: TRBJ2-5
d_call: TRBD2
clone_size: -
v_call: TRBV30

cdr3_nt: TGTGCCAGCAGCCGCACAGGGGCGTCCGGGGAGCTGTTTTTT
cdr3_aa: CASSRTGASGELFF
j_call: TRBJ2-2
d_call: TRBD1
clone_size: -
v_call: TRBV5-4

cdr3_nt: TGTGCCAGCAGGTTGACTAGCGGGGATACGCAGTATTTT
cdr3_aa: CASRLTSGDTQYF
j_call: TRBJ2-3
d_call: TRBD2
clone_size: few
v_call: TRBV11-2

cdr3_nt: TGTGCCAGCAGTGGCGACCGGCACACAGATACGCAGTATTTT
cdr3_aa: CASSGDRHTDTQYF
j_call: TRBJ2-3
d_call: -
clone_size: -
v_call: TRBV2

cdr3_nt: TGTGCCAGCAGGGGCGGAGATACGCAGTATTTT
cdr3_aa: CASRGGDTQYF
j_call: TRBJ2-3
d_call: -
clone_size: -
v_call: TRBV7-8

cdr3_nt: TGTGCCAGCAGCTTGTTGGGGGGCGCGGAAAGAACAGATACGCAGTATTTT
cdr3_aa: CASSLLGGAERTDTQYF
j_call: TRBJ2-3
d_call: -
clone_size: -
v_call: TRBV5-6

cdr3_nt: TGTGCCAGCAGCTTAAATCCGGGACAGGGGGACAATGAGCAGTTCTTC
cdr3_aa: CASSLNPGQGDNEQFF
j_call: TRBJ2-1
d_call: TRBD1
clone_size: -
v_call: TRBV7-3